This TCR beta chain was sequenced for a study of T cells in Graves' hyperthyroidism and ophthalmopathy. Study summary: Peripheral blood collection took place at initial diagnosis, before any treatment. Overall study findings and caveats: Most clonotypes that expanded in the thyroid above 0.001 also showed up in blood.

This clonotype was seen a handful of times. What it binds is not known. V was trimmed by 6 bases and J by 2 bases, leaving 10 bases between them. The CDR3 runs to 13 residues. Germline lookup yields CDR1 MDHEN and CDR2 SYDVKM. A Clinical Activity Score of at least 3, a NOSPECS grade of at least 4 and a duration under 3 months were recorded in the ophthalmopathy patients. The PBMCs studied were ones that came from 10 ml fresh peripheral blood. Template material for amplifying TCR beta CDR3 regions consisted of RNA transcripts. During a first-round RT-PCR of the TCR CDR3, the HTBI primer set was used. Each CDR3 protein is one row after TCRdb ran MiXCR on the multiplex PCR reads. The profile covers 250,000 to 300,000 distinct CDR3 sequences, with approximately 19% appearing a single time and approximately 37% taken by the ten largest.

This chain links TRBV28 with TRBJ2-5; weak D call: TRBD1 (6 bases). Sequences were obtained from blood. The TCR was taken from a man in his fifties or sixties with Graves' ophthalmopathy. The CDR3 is CASRPGVQETQYF. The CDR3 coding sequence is TGTGCCAGCAGACCAGGGGTTCAAGAGACCCAGTACTTC.